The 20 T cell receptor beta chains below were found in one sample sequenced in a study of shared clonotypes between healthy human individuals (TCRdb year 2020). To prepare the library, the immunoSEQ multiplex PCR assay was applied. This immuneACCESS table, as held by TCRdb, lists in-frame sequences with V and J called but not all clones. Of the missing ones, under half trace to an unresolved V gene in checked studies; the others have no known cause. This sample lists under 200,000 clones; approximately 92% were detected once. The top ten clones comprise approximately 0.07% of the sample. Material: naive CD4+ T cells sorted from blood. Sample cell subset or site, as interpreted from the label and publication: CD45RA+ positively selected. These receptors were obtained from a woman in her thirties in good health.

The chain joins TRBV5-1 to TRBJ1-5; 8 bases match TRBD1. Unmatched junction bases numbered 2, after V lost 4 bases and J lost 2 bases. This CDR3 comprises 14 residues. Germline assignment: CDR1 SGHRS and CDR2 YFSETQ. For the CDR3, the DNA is TGCGCCAGCAGCCCAGGGGGCGGCAATCAGCCCCAGCATTTT. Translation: CASSPGGGNQPQHF.

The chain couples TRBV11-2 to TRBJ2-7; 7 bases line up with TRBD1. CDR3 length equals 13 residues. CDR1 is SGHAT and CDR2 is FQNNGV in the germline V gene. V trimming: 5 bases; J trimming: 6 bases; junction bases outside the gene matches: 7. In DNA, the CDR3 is TGTGCCAGCAGCGTAACAACAGGGGTCGAGCAGTACTTC. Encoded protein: CASSVTTGVEQYF.

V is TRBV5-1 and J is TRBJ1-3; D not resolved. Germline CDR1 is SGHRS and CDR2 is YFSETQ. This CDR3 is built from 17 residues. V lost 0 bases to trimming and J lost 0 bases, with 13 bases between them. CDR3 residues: CASSLASDLISGNTIYF. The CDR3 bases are TGCGCCAGCAGCTTGGCCTCGGACCTTATCTCTGGAAACACCATATATTTT.

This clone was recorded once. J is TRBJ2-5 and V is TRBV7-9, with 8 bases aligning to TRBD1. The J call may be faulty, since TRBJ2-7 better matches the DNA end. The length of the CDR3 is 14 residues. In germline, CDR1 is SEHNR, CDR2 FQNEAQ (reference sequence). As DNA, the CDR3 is TGTGCCAGCAGCCCAGACAGGGGCCCCTACGAGCAGTACTTC. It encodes CASSPDRGPYEQYF.

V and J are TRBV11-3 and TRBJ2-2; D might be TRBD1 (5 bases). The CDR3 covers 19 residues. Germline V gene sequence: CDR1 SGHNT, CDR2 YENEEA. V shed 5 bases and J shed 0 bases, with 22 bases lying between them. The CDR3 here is CASSPHWGDRDANTGELFF. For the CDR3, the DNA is TGTGCCAGCAGCCCCCATTGGGGTGACAGAGACGCGAACACCGGGGAGCTGTTTTTT.

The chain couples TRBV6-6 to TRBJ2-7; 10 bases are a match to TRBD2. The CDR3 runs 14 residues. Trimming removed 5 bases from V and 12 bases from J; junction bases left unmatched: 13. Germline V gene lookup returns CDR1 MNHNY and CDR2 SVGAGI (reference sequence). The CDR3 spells CASSTPAGGFSRYF. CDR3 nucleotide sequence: TGTGCCAGCAGTACCCCAGCGGGAGGGTTTTCACGGTACTTC.

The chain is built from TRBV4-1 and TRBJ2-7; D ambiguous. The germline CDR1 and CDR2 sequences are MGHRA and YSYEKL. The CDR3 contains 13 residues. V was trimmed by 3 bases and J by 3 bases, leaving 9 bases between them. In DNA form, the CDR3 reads TGCGCCAGCAGCCACATACCTAGCTACGAGCAGTACTTC. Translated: CASSHIPSYEQYF.

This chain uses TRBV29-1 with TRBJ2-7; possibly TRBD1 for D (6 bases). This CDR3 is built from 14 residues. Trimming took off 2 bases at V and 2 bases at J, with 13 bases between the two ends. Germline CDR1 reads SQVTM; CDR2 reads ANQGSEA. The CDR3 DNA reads TGCAGCGTTGAATTACAGGGCAACCCCTACGAGCAGTACTTC. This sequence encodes CSVELQGNPYEQYF.

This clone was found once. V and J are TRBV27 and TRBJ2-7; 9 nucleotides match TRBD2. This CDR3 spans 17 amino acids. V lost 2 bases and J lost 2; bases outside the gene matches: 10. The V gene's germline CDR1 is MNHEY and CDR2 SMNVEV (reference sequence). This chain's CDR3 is CASSLGLAGRKAYEQYF. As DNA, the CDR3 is TGTGCCAGCAGTTTAGGGCTAGCGGGAAGGAAAGCCTACGAGCAGTACTTC.

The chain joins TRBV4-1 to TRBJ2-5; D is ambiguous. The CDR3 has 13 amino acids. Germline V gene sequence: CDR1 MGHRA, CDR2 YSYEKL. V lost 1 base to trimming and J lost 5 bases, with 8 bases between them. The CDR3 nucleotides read TGCGCCAGCAGCCAAGCCCTGCTGGAGACCCAGTACTTC. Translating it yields CASSQALLETQYF.

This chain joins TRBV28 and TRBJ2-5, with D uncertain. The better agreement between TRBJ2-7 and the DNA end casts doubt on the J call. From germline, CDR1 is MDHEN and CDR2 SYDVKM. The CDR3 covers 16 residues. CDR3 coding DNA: TGTGCCAGCTCACTTATCGGTAGAATCCATTCTTACGAGCAGTACTTC. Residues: CASSLIGRIHSYEQYF.

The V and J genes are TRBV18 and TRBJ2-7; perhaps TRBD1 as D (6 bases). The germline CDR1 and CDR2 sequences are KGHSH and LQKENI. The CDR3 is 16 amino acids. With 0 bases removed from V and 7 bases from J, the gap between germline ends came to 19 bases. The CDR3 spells CASSPPSKTGTGEQYF. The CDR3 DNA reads TGTGCCAGCTCACCACCTTCCAAAACAGGGACCGGGGAGCAGTACTTC.

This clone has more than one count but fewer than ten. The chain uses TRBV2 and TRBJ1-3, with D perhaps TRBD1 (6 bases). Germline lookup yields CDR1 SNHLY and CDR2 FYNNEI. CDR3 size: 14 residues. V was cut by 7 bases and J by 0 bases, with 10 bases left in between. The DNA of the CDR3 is TGTGCCAGCACACAGGGAAACTCTGGAAACACCATATATTTT. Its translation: CASTQGNSGNTIYF.

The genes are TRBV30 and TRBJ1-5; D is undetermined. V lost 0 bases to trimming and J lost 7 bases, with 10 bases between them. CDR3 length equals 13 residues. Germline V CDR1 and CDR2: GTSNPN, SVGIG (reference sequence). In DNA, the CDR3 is TGTGCCTGGAGTGTACTGGGAGCCCAGCCCCAGCATTTT. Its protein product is CAWSVLGAQPQHF.

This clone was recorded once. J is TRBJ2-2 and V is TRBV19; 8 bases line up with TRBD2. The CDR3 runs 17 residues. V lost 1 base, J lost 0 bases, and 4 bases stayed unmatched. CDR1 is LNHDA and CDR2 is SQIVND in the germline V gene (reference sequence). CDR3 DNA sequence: TGTGCCAGTAGTATAGCAGGACTAGCCGCGAACACCGGGGAGCTGTTTTTT. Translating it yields CASSIAGLAANTGELFF. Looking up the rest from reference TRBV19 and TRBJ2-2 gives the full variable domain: DGGITQSPKYLFRKEGQNVTLSCEQNLNHDAMYWYRQDPGQGLRLIYYSQIVNDFQKGDIAEGYSVSREKKESFPLTVTSAQKNPTAFYLCASSIAGLAANTGELFFGEGSRLTVL.

CDR3 bases: TGTGCCAGCAGCTTAGGGGGTGGATACGGCTATGGCTACACCTTC. Translating it yields CASSLGGGYGYGYTF. This chain joins TRBV7-8 and TRBJ1-2; D remains ambiguous. CDR1 and CDR2 (germline): SGHVS, FQNEAQ. The V end lost 1 base, the J end lost 4 bases, and 13 bases lay between the germline ends. CDR3 length: 15 amino acids.

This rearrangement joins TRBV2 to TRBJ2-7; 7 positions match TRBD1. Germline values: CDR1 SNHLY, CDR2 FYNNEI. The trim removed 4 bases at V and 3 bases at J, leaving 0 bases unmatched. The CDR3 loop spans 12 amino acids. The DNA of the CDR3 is TGTGCCAGCAGTGGGGACAGCTACGAGCAGTACTTC. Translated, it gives CASSGDSYEQYF.

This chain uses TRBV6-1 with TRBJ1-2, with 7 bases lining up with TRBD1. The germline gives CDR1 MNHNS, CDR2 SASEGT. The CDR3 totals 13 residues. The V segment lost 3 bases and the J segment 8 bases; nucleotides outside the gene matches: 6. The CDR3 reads CASSERRGQGYTF. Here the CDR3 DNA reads TGTGCCAGCAGTGAGCGAAGGGGGCAGGGCTACACCTTC.

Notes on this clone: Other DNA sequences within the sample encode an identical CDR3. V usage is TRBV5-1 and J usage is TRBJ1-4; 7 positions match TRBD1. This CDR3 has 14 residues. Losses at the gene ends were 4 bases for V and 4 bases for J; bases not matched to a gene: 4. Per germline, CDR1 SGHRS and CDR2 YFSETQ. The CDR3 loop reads CASSLTGSNEKLFF. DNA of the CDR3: TGCGCCAGCAGCCTGACAGGGAGTAATGAAAAACTGTTTTTT.

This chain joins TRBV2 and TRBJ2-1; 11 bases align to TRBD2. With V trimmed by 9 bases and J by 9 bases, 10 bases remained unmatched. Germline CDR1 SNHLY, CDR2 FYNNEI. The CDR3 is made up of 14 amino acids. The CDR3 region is CASERGLAGGEQFF. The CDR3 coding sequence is TGTGCCAGTGAAAGAGGGCTAGCGGGAGGTGAGCAGTTCTTC.